This T cell receptor beta chain was identified in a study of memory CD4+ T cells and cytomegalovirus serostatus. Study overall: Donors were healthy Belgian adults, 10 or so CMV seropositive and about 24 seronegative. Study-wide points: Each of approximately 63 CMV-associated TCRbeta sequences occurred in one to five individuals.

Worth noting for this clone: Antigen unknown.

The sort gate was single viable CD3+CD4+CD8-CD45RO+ cells for memory CD4+ T cells. CMV serostatus came from serum IgG against pp150, pp28, p38, p52. Original data processing: After removing out-of-frame reads, around 2,100,000 distinct TCRbeta sequences remained. The protocol was immunoSEQ multiplex PCR, while the TCRdb copy is restricted to in-frame clones and leaves out a portion. V and J calls and clone size come straight from that table; D and trimming were deduced from the DNA. Of about 46,000 clones listed, around four fifths are singletons. The V and J ends lost 5 bases and 4 bases, in that order; junction bases with no gene match: 5. The germline V gene has CDR1 MNHEY and CDR2 SMNVEV (reference sequence). The CDR3 consists of 16 residues.

The J gene is TRBJ1-6, the V gene TRBV27; 10 bases map to TRBD1. Input material: memory CD4+ T cells from blood. This receptor was obtained from an adult in good health and CMV-seronegative. The CDR3 DNA is TGTGCCAGCAGTGGCCGGGACAGGGGATATAATTCACCCCTCCACTTT. This encodes CASSGRDRGYNSPLHF.